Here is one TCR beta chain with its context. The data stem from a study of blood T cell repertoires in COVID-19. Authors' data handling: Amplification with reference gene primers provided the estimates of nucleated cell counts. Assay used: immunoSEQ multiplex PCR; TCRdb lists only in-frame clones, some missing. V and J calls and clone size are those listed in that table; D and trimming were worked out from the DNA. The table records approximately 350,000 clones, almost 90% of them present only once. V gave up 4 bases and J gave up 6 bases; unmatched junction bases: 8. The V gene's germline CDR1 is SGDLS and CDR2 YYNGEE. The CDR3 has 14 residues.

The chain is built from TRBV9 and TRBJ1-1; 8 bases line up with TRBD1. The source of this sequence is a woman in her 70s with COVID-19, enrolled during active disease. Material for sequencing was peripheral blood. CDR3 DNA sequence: TGTGCCAGCAGCAGACAGGGACAGGCTGCTGAAGCTTTCTTT. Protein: CASSRQGQAAEAFF.